This T cell receptor (beta chain) was profiled in a study of cytomegalovirus exposure and HLA in healthy donors. About the study: There were over 350 genotyped donors. Of these, 81% fell in the genetic ancestry cluster associated with self-reported Caucasian donors.

With V trimmed by 5 bases and J by 0 bases, 4 bases remained unmatched. CDR1 KGHSH and CDR2 LQKENI come from the germline V gene. The CDR3 consists of 14 residues. Details on this clone: As yet, its antigen is unknown.

General study results and limits: The records held CMV serostatus as the only immune exposure information.

The PCR was carried out with 60 Vbeta primers and 13 Jbeta primers. TCRdb keeps only in-frame clones here, not all; method: immunoSEQ multiplex PCR. Among roughly 43,000 clones, approximately 60% were seen once, and the ten largest hold about 8.7%. The specimen sequenced was PBMCs. The source is a human donor in good health. The rearrangement links TRBV18 to TRBJ2-7, with 7 bases that match TRBD1. CDR3 in amino acids: CASSAGQVSYEQYF. The CDR3 region has the DNA TGTGCCAGCTCAGCCGGACAGGTCTCCTACGAGCAGTACTTC. The full variable domain, in which reference TRBV18 and TRBJ2-7 provide the parts outside the CDR3, is NAGVMQNPRHLVRRRGQEARLRCSPMKGHSHVYWYRQLPEEGLKFMVYLQKENIIDESGMPKERFSAEFPKEGPSILRIQQVVRGDSAAYFCASSAGQVSYEQYFGPGTRLTVT.